These 22 T cell receptor beta chains were all obtained from the same sample, sequenced in a study of CXCR3-negative and CXCR3-positive naive CD8 T cells (dated by TCRdb to the late 2010s). Instrument used: NextSeq 550. The Human TCR Profiling Kit (MiLaboratory) was used to make UMI-labeled 5' RACE TRB cDNA libraries. Following reprocessing of the reads by TCRdb, the data hold one row per CDR3 protein sequence and no DNA is available. This sample's table lists 75,000 or so distinct CDR3 sequences. The ten most abundant clones make up about 1.6% of the sample. Material: naive CXCR3- CD8+ T cells from blood. Per the publication, the cell subset or site label means: CD45RO-CCR7+CD27+CD95- naive CD8+ T cells lacking CXCR3 (TNR3-). The source of these receptors is a human donor in good health. Some clones in this sample may be carry-over from other donors' samples.

V is TRBV9 and J is TRBJ2-3. This CDR3 comprises 16 residues. CDR1 SGDLS and CDR2 YYNGEE come from the germline V gene. The CDR3 reads CASSTDEGHNTDTQYF.

The chain couples TRBV10-1 to TRBJ2-3; checking the TCRdb D call of TRBD2 is not possible without DNA. This CDR3 is 15 amino acids long. Germline-derived CDR1 and CDR2 are WNHNN and SYGVQD (reference sequence). CDR3 residues: CASSDKASLGDTQYF.

CDR3 amino acids: CASGLQGTYEQYF. The chain couples TRBV27 to TRBJ2-7; TCRdb proposes TRBD1, but this gene call is untestable without DNA. Looked up from germline, CDR1 is MNHEY and CDR2 is SMNVEV (reference sequence). The CDR3 loop spans 13 amino acids.

V and J are TRBV6-2 or TRBV6-3 and TRBJ2-3; TCRdb calls TRBD1, which cannot be checked without DNA. This CDR3 has 15 amino acids. Germline CDR1 reads MNHEY; CDR2 reads SVGEGT. The CDR3 is CASRTTGLATDTQYF.

The CDR3 sequence: CASSQEQGANQPQHF. The chain joins TRBV4-3 to TRBJ1-5; without DNA, the TCRdb call of TRBD1 cannot be checked. Germline CDR1 reads LGHNA; CDR2 reads YSLEER. The CDR3 has 15 amino acids.

J is TRBJ2-1 and V is TRBV20-1; no DNA is available, so the TRBD2 call from TCRdb remains unchecked. Germline-derived CDR1 and CDR2 are DFQATT and SNEGSKA (reference sequence). The CDR3 is 15 amino acids. This CDR3 is CSAPEVPSSYNEQFF.

The chain carries TRBV9 and TRBJ2-1; TCRdb calls TRBD2, which cannot be checked without DNA. The CDR3 has 16 amino acids. Germline V gene sequence: CDR1 SGDLS, CDR2 YYNGEE. CDR3 amino acids: CASSPQTSGGADEQFF.

The V call is TRBV9, the J call TRBJ2-1; the D call from TCRdb, TRBD2, cannot be confirmed without DNA. Germline CDR1 SGDLS, CDR2 YYNGEE. The CDR3 runs to 16 residues. The CDR3: CASSIGLAGTYNEQFF.

The chain is built from TRBV7-9 and TRBJ2-3; TCRdb's D call of TRBD2 is untestable without DNA. The CDR3 contains 15 residues. Germline CDR1 reads SEHNR; CDR2 reads FQNEAQ (reference sequence). This CDR3 reads CASSGGLASTDTQYF.

The gene calls are TRBV20-1 and TRBJ2-1; checking the TCRdb D call of TRBD2 is not possible without DNA. The CDR3 runs 15 residues. From germline, CDR1 is DFQATT and CDR2 SNEGSKA (reference sequence). This CDR3 reads CSAPSGRADLNEQFF.

This clonotype counts as medium-sized by frequency. The chain carries TRBV6-2 or TRBV6-3 and TRBJ2-1. The V gene's germline CDR1 is MNHEY and CDR2 SVGEGT. The CDR3 covers 13 residues. CDR3 protein: CATGLNGVNEQFF.

This chain links TRBV11-2 with TRBJ2-7; absent DNA, TCRdb's TRBD2 call cannot be checked. The CDR3 totals 15 residues. The germline V gene has CDR1 SGHAT and CDR2 FQNNGV. The CDR3 protein is CASSSYRGNSYEQYF.

The rearrangement joins TRBV9 to TRBJ2-7; the D call of TRBD2 rests on TCRdb alone, since no DNA is present to check it. This CDR3 has 14 residues. CDR1 SGDLS and CDR2 YYNGEE come from the germline V gene. CDR3 protein: CASSVGEGHHEQYF.

The chain couples TRBV9 to TRBJ2-3. This CDR3 has 13 residues. CDR1 SGDLS and CDR2 YYNGEE come from the germline V gene. The CDR3 reads CASSPQTTDTQYF. Full variable domain (missing parts from reference TRBV9 and TRBJ2-3): DSGVTQTPKHLITATGQRVTLRCSPRSGDLSVYWYQQSLDQGLQFLIQYYNGEERAKGNILERFSAQQFPDLHSELNLSSLELGDSALYFCASSPQTTDTQYFGPGTRLTVL.

The genes are TRBV12-3 or TRBV12-4 and TRBJ2-3; TCRdb's assignment of TRBD1 cannot be checked, as there is no DNA. This CDR3 contains 15 residues. The CDR3 sequence: CASTLSQGFTDTQYF.

The V gene is TRBV29-1, the J gene TRBJ2-2; TCRdb designates TRBD1, a call that cannot be tested without DNA. The CDR3 contains 12 residues. Germline assignment: CDR1 SQVTM and CDR2 ANQGSEA. The CDR3 is CSVGGRGGELFF.

V usage is TRBV6-5 and J usage is TRBJ2-7. The CDR3 is 11 residues long. Per germline, CDR1 MNHEY and CDR2 SVGAGI. The CDR3 sequence: CASSDSYEQYF.

This chain connects TRBV9 to TRBJ1-6. Germline CDR1 and CDR2: SGDLS and YYNGEE. This CDR3 has 16 amino acids. Here the CDR3 reads CASSPQVSSYNSPLHF.

V is TRBV21-1 and J is TRBJ1-2. TRBV21-1 is listed as a pseudogene. The CDR3 has 11 amino acids. The CDR3 sequence: CASSLIHGYTF.

The chain carries TRBV15 and TRBJ2-1; the TRBD2 assignment by TCRdb is unverifiable without DNA. The CDR3 is 17 residues long. In germline, CDR1 is LNHNV, CDR2 YYDKDF (reference sequence). This CDR3 is CATSRQLGLAGDNEQFF.

This sequence joins TRBV4-1 and TRBJ2-7; TCRdb indicates TRBD1, and absent DNA this call remains unverified. This CDR3 contains 12 residues. CDR1 and CDR2 from the germline V gene are MGHRA and YSYEKL. The CDR3 loop is CASSHQGVEQYF.

The chain carries TRBV13 and TRBJ2-1; TCRdb outputs TRBD1, but without DNA this stays unchecked. The CDR3 extends over 12 amino acids. Germline assignment: CDR1 PRHDT and CDR2 FYEKMQ (reference sequence). This CDR3 is CASSDRGNEQFF.